The clone carrying this T cell receptor beta chain was seen many times. What it binds is not known. The single heparinised draw taken from each donor contained roughly 100 mL of blood on average. Expressed TCRB transcripts were sequenced because the entire RNA isolate underwent reverse transcription. Profiled with immunoSEQ multiplex PCR; TCRdb holds only in-frame clones, not every one. The sample includes over 150,000 clones, around 8% seen only once; the top ten take 0.54%. This CDR3 has 15 amino acids. The trim removed 0 bases at V and 4 bases at J, leaving 2 bases unmatched. CDR1 is SEHNR and CDR2 is FQNEAQ in the germline V gene (reference sequence). The sample is drawn from a study of beta chain features in type 1 diabetes. General observations from the study: People with Type 1 diabetes carried modestly yet significantly shorter TCRB CDR3s in all four CD4+ subsets.

This sequence joins TRBV7-9 and TRBJ1-3, with 8 bases lining up with TRBD1. This TCR was sampled from a woman between 18 and 30 years old with type 1 diabetes. The sample comprised central memory CD4+ T cells from blood. In nucleotides, the CDR3 is TGTGCCAGCAGCTTAGCAGGGACAGGCGGAAACACCATATATTTT. It encodes CASSLAGTGGNTIYF. Drawing the rest from reference TRBV7-9 and TRBJ1-3, the complete variable domain is DTGVSQNPRHKITKRGQNVTFRCDPISEHNRLYWYRQTLGQGPEFLTYFQNEAQLEKSRLLSDRFSAERPKGSFSTLEIQRTEQGDSAMYLCASSLAGTGGNTIYFGEGSWLTVV.